This paragraph reports one T cell receptor (beta chain). Its target is unknown. At one end the junction does not follow the germline gene, possibly because of a read error. This sample is part of a study of cytomegalovirus exposure and HLA in healthy donors. Study-wide background: Genotyping showed roughly 83% of roughly 400 donors falling in the Caucasian-associated ancestry cluster.

The primer mix had 60 Vbeta and 13 Jbeta primers. The protocol was immunoSEQ multiplex PCR, while the TCRdb copy is restricted to in-frame clones and leaves out a portion. This sample's clone table lists approximately 120,000 clones. In nominal health when sampled, donors likely had unrecorded immune exposures nonetheless. Looked up from germline, CDR1 is MNHEY and CDR2 is SVGAGI. The CDR3 has 14 residues. Study-level results: Earlier findings revealed that most TCR beta V segments proved productive either about 87% or about 30% of the time. Researchers reported that a few CMV-associated chains were confirmed in vitro as CMV antigen-specific.

V gene TRBV6-5 combines with J gene TRBJ2-2; D is perhaps TRBD2 (6 bases). This receptor was identified in a woman aged 55-70 years in good health and CMV-seronegative. Specimen: PBMCs. The CDR3 sequence: CASSSSWATGGLFF. The DNA for the CDR3 is TGTGCCAGCAGTTCCTCTTGGGCCACCGGGGGGCTGTTTTTT.